These T cell receptor beta chains were read from a single sample in a study of tumor and adjacent non-tumor tissue in lung cancer. TCRdb redid the calling of the multiplex PCR reads with MiXCR, one entry per CDR3 protein. Seen here are 94,000 or so distinct CDR3 sequences, around three quarters observed once, and the top ten hold 21%. The source material was distant non-tumor lung tissue. The source of these receptors is a woman in her fifties or sixties with non-small cell lung cancer. The CDR3 runs from the conserved cysteine through the conserved F or W. A D gene is named only where the DNA matches it firmly. The size entry is marked missing in some rows and otherwise reads once, few, many or a size class.

TRBJ2-7	TRBV29-1	TRBD1	NA	CSVPGQVVYEQYF	TGCAGCGTACCGGGACAGGTGGTGTACGAGCAGTACTTC
TRBJ2-1	TRBV20-1	NA	NA	CGVRRWEADEQFF	TGCGGTGTCAGGAGGTGGGAGGCGGATGAGCAGTTCTTC
TRBJ1-1	TRBV7-9	NA	NA	CASIRGTANTEAFF	TGTGCCAGCATCCGAGGGACGGCGAACACTGAAGCTTTCTTT
TRBJ2-3	TRBV6-1	NA	NA	CASRTAYGTGTDTHYF	TGTGCCAGCAGGACTGCTTACGGCACTGGCACAGATACGCATTATTTT
TRBJ1-2	TRBV28	TRBD1	NA	CARSLGTGVVIYGYTF	TGTGCCAGGAGTCTTGGGACAGGGGTAGTGATTTATGGCTACACCTTC
TRBJ2-7	TRBV6-5	NA	NA	CSSRAQGRTYEQYF	TGTTCCAGCAGAGCGCAGGGTCGAACCTACGAGCAGTACTTC
TRBJ2-7	TRBV4-2	TRBD2	NA	CASSQEPSGSYEQHF	TGTGCCAGCAGCCAAGAGCCTAGCGGGAGCTACGAGCAACACTTC
TRBJ2-3	TRBV11-2	NA	NA	CASSPAGYPLPDTQYF	TGTGCCAGCAGCCCGGCGGGTTATCCGCTACCAGATACGCAGTATTTT
TRBJ1-5	TRBV6-2/TRBV6-3	TRBD1	NA	CASSVETGAGRPQHF	TGTGCCAGCAGTGTAGAGACAGGGGCGGGTCGGCCCCAGCATTTT
TRBJ2-7	TRBV20-1	TRBD1	many	CSAEDREELYEQYF	TGCAGTGCAGAGGACAGGGAGGAACTCTACGAGCAGTACTTC
TRBJ1-2	TRBV6-5	NA	once	CTTLFSGAGANYSYTF	TGTACCACCCTCTTTTCGGGGGCAGGAGCTAACTATAGCTACACCTTC
TRBJ1-6	TRBV7-9	NA	NA	CASSLGRDINSALHF	TGTGCCAGCAGCTTGGGGCGGGATATTAATTCAGCCCTCCACTTC
TRBJ2-2	TRBV4-2	TRBD2	NA	CASSLVGTRDTGELFF	TGTGCCAGCAGCCTAGTCGGGACTAGAGACACCGGGGAGCTGTTTTTT
TRBJ1-1	TRBV6-1	NA	once	CASSEASLGDTEAVF	TGTGCCAGCAGTGAGGCCTCGCTAGGGGACACTGAAGCTGTCTTT
TRBJ1-5	TRBV12-3/TRBV12-4	NA	NA	CASKAKGGDQSQHF	TGTGCCAGCAAAGCGAAAGGCGGGGATCAGTCCCAGCATTTT
TRBJ1-5	TRBV11-2	NA	NA	CASSLESGVAQRF	TGTGCCAGCAGCTTAGAGAGCGGGGTGGCCCAGCGTTTT
TRBJ1-2	TRBV10-1	NA	NA	CATRTGDYTF	TGCGCAACTCGAACGGGTGACTACACCTTC
TRBJ2-5	TRBV18	NA	NA	CASSPDGVGGTQYF	TGTGCCAGCTCACCCGACGGAGTCGGAGGGACCCAGTACTTC
TRBJ2-7	TRBV28	NA	many	CASSLNRWESLLSYEQYF	TGTGCCAGCAGTTTAAATAGGTGGGAGTCTTTACTCTCCTACGAGCAGTACTTC
TRBJ2-1	TRBV2	TRBD2	NA	CARSADGRSYNEQFF	TGTGCCAGAAGTGCGGACGGGAGGTCCTACAATGAGCAGTTCTTC
TRBJ2-1	TRBV28	TRBD2	NA	CAISAPGGPYNEQFF	TGTGCCATCAGCGCCCCGGGAGGGCCCTACAATGAGCAGTTCTTC
TRBJ2-1	TRBV29-1	NA	once	CSVGSRCQGNEQFF	TGCAGCGTTGGTTCGAGGTGCCAGGGGAATGAGCAGTTCTTC
TRBJ1-2	TRBV6-5	NA	NA	CASSTDRKFNYGYTF	TGTGCCAGTAGTACCGACAGAAAGTTCAATTATGGCTACACCTTC
TRBJ1-2	TRBV29-1	NA	NA	CSSYTVAYAF	TGCAGCTCCTACACCGTCGCCTACGCCTTC
TRBJ2-3	TRBV11-2	NA	many	CASSLSDRFTDTQYF	TGTGCCAGCAGCTTAAGCGACAGATTCACAGATACGCAGTATTTT
TRBJ2-7	TRBV7-2	TRBD2	NA	CASSLGFGTSGHTYEQCF	TGTGCCAGCAGCTTAGGCTTTGGGACTAGCGGGCACACTTACGAGCAGTGCTTC
TRBJ2-7	TRBV5-1	NA	many	CASSLVTLGTIPYEQYF	TGCGCCAGCAGCTTGGTAACTCTCGGGACAATCCCCTACGAGCAGTACTTC
TRBJ2-1	TRBV28	NA	NA	CANSLRAGNSNEQLF	TGTGCCAACAGTTTAAGGGCGGGAAATTCTAATGAGCAGCTCTTC
TRBJ2-7	TRBV6-4	TRBD1	NA	CASSDPGQGAYEQYF	TGTGCCAGCAGTGACCCGGGACAGGGGGCTTACGAGCAGTACTTC
TRBJ2-6	TRBV12-3/TRBV12-4	NA	NA	CASSADCSSGANVLTF	TGTGCAAGCAGTGCGGACTGTAGCTCTGGGGCCAACGTCCTGACTTTC
TRBJ2-1	TRBV7-3	NA	few	CASSRTRDEQFF	TGTGCCAGCAGCCGTACTAGGGATGAGCAGTTCTTC
TRBJ1-1	TRBV6-2/TRBV6-3	NA	NA	CASSYNYVNTEAFF	TGTGCCAGCAGTTACAATTATGTGAACACTGAAGCTTTCTTT
TRBJ1-1	TRBV6-5	NA	NA	CASSYGGPVDTGAYF	TGTGCCAGCAGTTACGGGGGGCCGGTCGACACTGGAGCTTACTTT
TRBJ1-5	TRBV11-2	NA	NA	CASSPSYRDNQPLQF	TGTGCCAGCAGCCCATCCTACAGGGACAATCAGCCCCTGCAATTT
TRBJ2-1	TRBV20-1	NA	NA	CSAFPQGPYNEQFF	TGCAGTGCGTTCCCGCAGGGCCCTTACAATGAGCAGTTCTTC
TRBJ2-7	TRBV12-3/TRBV12-4	TRBD1	NA	CVSSTRTGGLYEQYF	TGTGTCAGCAGTACCCGGACAGGGGGCCTGTACGAGCAGTACTTC
TRBJ1-5	TRBV25-1	NA	NA	CASSERWDDNQPQHF	TGTGCCAGCAGTGAGAGATGGGATGACAATCAACCACAGCATTTT
TRBJ1-3	TRBV6-5	NA	NA	CTSRWSGNTIYF	TGTACCAGCAGATGGTCTGGAAACACCATATATTTT
TRBJ1-2	TRBV25-1	NA	few	CASSGSGYGYTF	TGTGCCAGTTCAGGGAGTGGCTATGGCTACACCTTC
TRBJ2-5	TRBV11-1	TRBD2	NA	CASNPASGGPQETRYF	TGTGCCAGCAACCCGGCTAGCGGGGGCCCTCAAGAGACCCGGTACTTC
TRBJ1-5	TRBV11-2	NA	NA	CARSLRTGTDKQHF	TGTGCCAGGAGCTTAAGGACTGGCACAGATAAGCAGCATTTT
TRBJ2-5	TRBV28	TRBD2	many	CASSHGSGAGVGETQYF	TGTGCCAGCAGTCACGGGAGTGGGGCGGGAGTCGGTGAGACCCAGTACTTC
TRBJ2-3	TRBV11-2	NA	NA	CVSSLSVTDTQYF	TGTGTCAGCAGCTTATCTGTGACAGATACGCAGTATTTT
TRBJ1-5	TRBV12-3/TRBV12-4	NA	NA	CASSLDPGNQLQHF	TGTGCCAGCAGTTTAGATCCAGGGAATCAGCTTCAGCATTTT
TRBJ2-2	TRBV7-9	NA	NA	CASSLIPNTGDLFF	TGTGCCAGCAGCTTAATCCCGAACACCGGGGATCTGTTTTTT
TRBJ2-2	TRBV4-1	NA	NA	CTSSQEWTGAGKLLF	TGCACCAGCAGCCAAGAATGGACCGGGGCCGGGAAGCTGCTTTTT
TRBJ2-1	TRBV29-1	TRBD2	NA	CRVKKRERGEQFF	TGCAGGGTCAAGAAGCGGGAGCGAGGTGAGCAGTTCTTC
TRBJ2-1	TRBV11-2	NA	NA	CASSLVGTPFVYNEQSF	TGTGCCAGCAGTTTAGTTGGGACCCCGTTTGTCTACAATGAGCAGTCCTTC
TRBJ2-3	TRBV6-6	TRBD2	NA	CASSLFPSGISGADTQYF	TGTGCCAGCAGTCTATTTCCATCCGGGATTAGCGGGGCAGATACGCAGTATTTT
TRBJ1-2	TRBV29-1	NA	NA	CSAGDTPDLHGYTF	TGCAGCGCTGGCGACACGCCAGACCTCCATGGCTACACCTTC
TRBJ2-2	TRBV11-2	NA	many	CASSLARGMSGELFF	TGTGCCAGCAGCTTGGCCAGGGGAATGTCCGGGGAGCTGTTTTTT
TRBJ2-1	TRBV28	NA	NA	CASSLYNKQFF	TGTGCCAGCAGTCTTTACAATAAGCAGTTCTTC
TRBJ2-2	TRBV11-2	NA	NA	CASIEGTGELFF	TGTGCCAGCATAGAAGGCACCGGGGAGCTGTTTTTT
TRBJ1-1	TRBV28	NA	NA	CASSFAMEGNTETFF	TGTGCCAGCAGTTTCGCTATGGAAGGGAACACTGAAACTTTCTTT
TRBJ2-1	TRBV4-1	NA	NA	CASSPAPDGDEQFF	TGTGCCAGCAGCCCGGCGCCGGATGGAGATGAGCAGTTCTTC
TRBJ2-3	TRBV6-5	TRBD2	NA	CASSVGLAGVPDAQYF	TGTGCCAGCAGTGTGGGACTAGCAGGAGTACCGGATGCGCAGTATTTT